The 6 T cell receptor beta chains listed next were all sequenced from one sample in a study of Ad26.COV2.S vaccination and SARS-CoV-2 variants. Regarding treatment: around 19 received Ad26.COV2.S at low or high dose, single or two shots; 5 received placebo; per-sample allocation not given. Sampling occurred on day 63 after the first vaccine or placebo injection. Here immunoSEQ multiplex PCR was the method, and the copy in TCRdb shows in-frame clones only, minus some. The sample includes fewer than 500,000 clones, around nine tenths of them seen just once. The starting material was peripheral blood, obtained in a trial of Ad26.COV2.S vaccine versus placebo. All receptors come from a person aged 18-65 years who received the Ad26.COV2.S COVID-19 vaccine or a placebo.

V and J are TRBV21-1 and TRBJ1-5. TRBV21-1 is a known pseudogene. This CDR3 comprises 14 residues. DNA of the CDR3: TGTGCCAGCAGCAAAGCCGGGTCAAATCAGCCCCAGCATTTT. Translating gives CASSKAGSNQPQHF.

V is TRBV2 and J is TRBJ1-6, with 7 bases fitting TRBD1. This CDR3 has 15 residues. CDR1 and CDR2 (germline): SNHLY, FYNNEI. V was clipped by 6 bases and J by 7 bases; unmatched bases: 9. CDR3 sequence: CASSPRQGENSPLHF. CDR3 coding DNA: TGTGCCAGCAGCCCGAGACAGGGCGAAAATTCACCCCTCCACTTT.

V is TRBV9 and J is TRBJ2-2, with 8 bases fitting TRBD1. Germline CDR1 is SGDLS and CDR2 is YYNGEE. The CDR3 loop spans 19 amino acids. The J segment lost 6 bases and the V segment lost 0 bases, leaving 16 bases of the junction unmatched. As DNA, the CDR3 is TGTGCCAGCAGCGTAGCCCCCGGTGGACAGGGCGAGAGGGCCGGGGAGCTGTTTTTT. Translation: CASSVAPGGQGERAGELFF.

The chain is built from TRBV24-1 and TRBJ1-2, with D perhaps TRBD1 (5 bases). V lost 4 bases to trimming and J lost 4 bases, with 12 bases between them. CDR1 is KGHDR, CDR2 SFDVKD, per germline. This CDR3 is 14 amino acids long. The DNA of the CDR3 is TGTGCCACCAGTGAACCAGGGATCGGCTATGGCTACACCTTC. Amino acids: CATSEPGIGYGYTF.

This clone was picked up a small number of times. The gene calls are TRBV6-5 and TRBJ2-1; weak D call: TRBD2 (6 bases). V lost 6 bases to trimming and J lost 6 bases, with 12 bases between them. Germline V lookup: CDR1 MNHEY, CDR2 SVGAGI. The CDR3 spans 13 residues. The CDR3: CASSPTSSNEQFF. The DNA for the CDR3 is TGTGCCAGCAGCCCCACTAGCTCCAATGAGCAGTTCTTC.

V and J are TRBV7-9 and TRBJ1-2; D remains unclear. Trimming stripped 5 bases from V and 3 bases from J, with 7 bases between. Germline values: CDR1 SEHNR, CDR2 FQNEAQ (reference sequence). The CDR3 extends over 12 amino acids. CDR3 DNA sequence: TGTGCCAGCAGCCCAGGCGACTATGGCTACACCTTC. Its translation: CASSPGDYGYTF.